This TCR beta chain was obtained from a study of control samples from healthy donors and cancer patients. The length of the CDR3 is 12 residues. The ends were cut back, 4 bases at V and 8 bases at J, with 8 bases in the middle. CDR1 is LGHDT and CDR2 is YNNKEL in the germline V gene (reference sequence). Measured with immunoSEQ multiplex PCR; TCRdb has only the in-frame clones, and not every one. The data contain 85,000 to 95,000 clones, approximately 91% of them singletons. The chain couples TRBV3-1 (or the pseudogene TRBV3-2) to TRBJ1-4; D unresolved. This TCR was sampled from a woman under 40 in good health. The sample consisted of blood. CDR3: CASSPPGEKLFF. The CDR3 region has the DNA TGTGCCAGCAGCCCCCCGGGGGAAAAACTGTTTTTT.